The present T cell receptor beta chain was sequenced within a study of blood T cell repertoires in COVID-19. Study summary: In each case, the material was cDNA or gDNA derived from T cells, B-cell-depleted T cells, or PBMCs.

Using immunoSEQ multiplex PCR, the repertoire was profiled, and TCRdb retains in-frame clones only, with some absent. The sample holds about 250,000 clones, approximately 86% seen once. From germline, CDR1 is MNHEY and CDR2 SVGEGT. This CDR3 is 14 amino acids long. The V and J ends lost 4 bases and 9 bases, in that order; junction bases with no gene match: 9. The TCR comes from a woman in her fifties or sixties who had recovered from COVID-19. Sequencing was performed on peripheral blood. The rearrangement joins TRBV6-2 or TRBV6-3 to TRBJ2-1; 7 positions agree with TRBD1. The CDR3 spells CASSSRQQGSEQFF. The CDR3 DNA reads as TGTGCCAGCAGTTCAAGGCAACAGGGGAGTGAGCAGTTCTTC.